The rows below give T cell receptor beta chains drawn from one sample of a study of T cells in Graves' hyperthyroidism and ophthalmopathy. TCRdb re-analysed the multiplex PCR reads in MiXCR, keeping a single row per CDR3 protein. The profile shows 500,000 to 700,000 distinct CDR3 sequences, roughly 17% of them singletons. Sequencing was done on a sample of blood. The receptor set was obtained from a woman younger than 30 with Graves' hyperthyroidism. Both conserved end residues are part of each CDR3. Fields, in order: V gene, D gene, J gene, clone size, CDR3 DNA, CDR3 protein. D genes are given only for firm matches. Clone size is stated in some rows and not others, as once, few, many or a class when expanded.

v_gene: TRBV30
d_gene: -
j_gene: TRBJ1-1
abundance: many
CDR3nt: TGTGCCTGGGACGTGAACACTGAAGCTTTCTTT
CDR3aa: CAWDVNTEAFF

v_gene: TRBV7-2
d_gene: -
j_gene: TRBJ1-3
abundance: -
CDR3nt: TGTGCCAGCGTCCGCGGAATCGGAAACGCCATATATTTT
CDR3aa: CASVRGIGNAIYF

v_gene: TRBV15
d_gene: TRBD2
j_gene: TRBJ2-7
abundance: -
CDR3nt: TGTGCCACCAGCAGAGATCCAGCGGGAGGGCTCGCAGGGGAGCAGTACTTC
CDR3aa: CATSRDPAGGLAGEQYF

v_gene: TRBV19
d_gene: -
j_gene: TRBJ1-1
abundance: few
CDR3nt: TGTGCCAGTACCCCGGTGGCCGGGGGGACTGAAGCTTTCTTT
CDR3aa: CASTPVAGGTEAFF

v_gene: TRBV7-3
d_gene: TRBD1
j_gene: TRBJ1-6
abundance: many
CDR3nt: TGTGCCAGCAGCCGCGCCGGGACAGGGGACTCACCCCTCCACTTT
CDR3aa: CASSRAGTGDSPLHF

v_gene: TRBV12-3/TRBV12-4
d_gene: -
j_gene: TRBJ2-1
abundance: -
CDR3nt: TGTGCCAGCAGGAGCAGAAATGAGCAGTTCTTC
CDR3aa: CASRSRNEQFF

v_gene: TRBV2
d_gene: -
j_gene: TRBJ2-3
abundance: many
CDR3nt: TGTGCCAGCAAGTTGAATACGCAGTATTTT
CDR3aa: CASKLNTQYF

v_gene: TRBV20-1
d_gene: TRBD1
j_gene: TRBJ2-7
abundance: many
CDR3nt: TGCAGTGCCTGGGGACAGGACCACTTTCCCTACGAGCAGTACTTC
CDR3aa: CSAWGQDHFPYEQYF

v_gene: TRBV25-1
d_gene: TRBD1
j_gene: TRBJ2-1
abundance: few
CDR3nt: TGTGCCAGCAGTGAACAGGGGGCGATCTACCCCGAGCAGTTCTTC
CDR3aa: CASSEQGAIYPEQFF

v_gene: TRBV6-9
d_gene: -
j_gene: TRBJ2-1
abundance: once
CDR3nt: TGTGCCAGCAGTTATGACGGGGGCTCAATTGAGCAGTTCTTC
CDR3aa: CASSYDGGSIEQFF

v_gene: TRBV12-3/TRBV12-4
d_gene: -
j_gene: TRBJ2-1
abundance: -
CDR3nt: TGTGCCAGCAGTTTCCGCTACAGGGGGGGGAATGAGCAGTTCTTC
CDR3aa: CASSFRYRGGNEQFF

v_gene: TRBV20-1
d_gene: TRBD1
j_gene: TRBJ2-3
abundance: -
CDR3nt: TGCAGTGCTAGGGTGGGGGCAGGGGGCAGATACACAGATACGCAGTATTTT
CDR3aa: CSARVGAGGRYTDTQYF

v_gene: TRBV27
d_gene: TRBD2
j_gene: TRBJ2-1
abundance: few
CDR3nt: TGTGCCAGCAGTCGTACTAGCGGGAGGGGAGGTGAGCAGTTCTTC
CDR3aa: CASSRTSGRGGEQFF

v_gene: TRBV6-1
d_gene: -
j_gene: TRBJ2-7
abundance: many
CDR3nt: TGTGCCAGCAGTGTGAGCAGGGTCGGCGAGCAGTACTTC
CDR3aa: CASSVSRVGEQYF

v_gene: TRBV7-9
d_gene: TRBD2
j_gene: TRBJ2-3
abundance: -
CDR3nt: TGTGCCAGCAGCTTCGGGACTAGCGGGATCACAGATACGCAGTATTTT
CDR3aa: CASSFGTSGITDTQYF

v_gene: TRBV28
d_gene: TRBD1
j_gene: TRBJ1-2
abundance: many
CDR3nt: TGTGCCAGCAGTCGTCCCGGGACAGGGATTGGCTACACCTTC
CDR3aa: CASSRPGTGIGYTF

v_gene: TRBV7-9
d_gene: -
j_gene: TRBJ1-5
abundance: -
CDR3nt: TGTGCCAGCAGCTTAGACGAGGAACCCAATCAGCCCCAGCATTTT
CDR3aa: CASSLDEEPNQPQHF

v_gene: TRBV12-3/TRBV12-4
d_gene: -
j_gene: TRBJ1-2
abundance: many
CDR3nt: TGTGCCAGCAGTCTTAATGGAGGAGGGTATGGCTACACCTTC
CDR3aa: CASSLNGGGYGYTF

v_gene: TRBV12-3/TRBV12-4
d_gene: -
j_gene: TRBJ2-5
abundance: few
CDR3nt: TGTGCCAGCAGTCCGGACCTCCCGGAGACCCAGTACTTC
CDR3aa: CASSPDLPETQYF

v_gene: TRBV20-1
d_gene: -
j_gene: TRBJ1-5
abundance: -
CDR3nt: TGCAGTGCCCCGACAGGATTGAATCAGCCCCAGCATTTT
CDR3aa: CSAPTGLNQPQHF

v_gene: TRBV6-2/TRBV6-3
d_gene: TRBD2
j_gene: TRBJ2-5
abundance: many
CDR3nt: TGTGCCAGCAGTGAGCTAGCGGGGTTACAAGAGACCCAGTACTTC
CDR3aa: CASSELAGLQETQYF

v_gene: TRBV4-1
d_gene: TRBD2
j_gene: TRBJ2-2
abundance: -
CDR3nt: TGCGCCAGCAGTAATATACGGGGGGGTAGGGTCGGGGAGCTGTTTTTT
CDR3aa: CASSNIRGGRVGELFF

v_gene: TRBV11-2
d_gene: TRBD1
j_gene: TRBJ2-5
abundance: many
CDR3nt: TGTGCCAGCAGCATGGACAGGGCCCAAGAGACCCAGTACTTC
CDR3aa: CASSMDRAQETQYF

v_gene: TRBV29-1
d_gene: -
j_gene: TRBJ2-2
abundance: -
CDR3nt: TGCAGCGTTGGAGAGTCCGGGGAGCTGTTTTTT
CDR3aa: CSVGESGELFF

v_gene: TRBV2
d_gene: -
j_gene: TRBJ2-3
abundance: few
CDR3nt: TGTGCCAGCAGGGCTCGGTTGGGGGGCGCTGCGGATACGCAGTATTTT
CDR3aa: CASRARLGGAADTQYF

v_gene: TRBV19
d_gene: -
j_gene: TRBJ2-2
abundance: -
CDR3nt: TGTGCCAGTAGTATAGTAGGCGGTTCAGGGCCCGGGGAGCTGTTTTTT
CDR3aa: CASSIVGGSGPGELFF

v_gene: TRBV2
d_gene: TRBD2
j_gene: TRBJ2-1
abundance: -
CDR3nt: TGTGCCAGCAGGGCCAGGCTAGCGGACTACAATGAGCAGTTCTTC
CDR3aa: CASRARLADYNEQFF

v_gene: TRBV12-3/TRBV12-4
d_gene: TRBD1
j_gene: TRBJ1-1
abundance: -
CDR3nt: TGTGCCAGCAGTCCTACAGGGGGCCCTACTTCAAACACTGAAGCTTTCTTT
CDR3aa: CASSPTGGPTSNTEAFF

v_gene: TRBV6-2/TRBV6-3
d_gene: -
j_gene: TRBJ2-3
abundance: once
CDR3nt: TGTGCCAGCAGGTTGGGAAGACGTTTGTATTTT
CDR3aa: CASRLGRRLYF

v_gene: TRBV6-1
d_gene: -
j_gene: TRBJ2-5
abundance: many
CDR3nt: TGTGCCAGCAGTGCCGGAGCAACAGAGACCCAGTACTTC
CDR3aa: CASSAGATETQYF

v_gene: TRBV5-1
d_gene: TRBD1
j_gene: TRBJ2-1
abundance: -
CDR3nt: TGCGCCAGCAGCTTGATGCCGGGACAGGGCTACAATGAGCAGTTCTTC
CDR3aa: CASSLMPGQGYNEQFF